The 17 T cell receptor beta chains given below trace back to one sample, sequenced in a study of cytomegalovirus exposure and HLA in healthy donors. Amplification used 60 Vbeta primers and 13 Jbeta primers. Clones were sequenced by immunoSEQ multiplex PCR, and TCRdb holds only the in-frame ones, with some missing. The sample lists about 98,000 clones, roughly 80% occurring once. The sequencing input was PBMCs. These receptor sequences come from a man aged 55 to 70 in good health and CMV-seropositive.

This chain connects TRBV10-3 to TRBJ2-5; 8 positions match TRBD2. Germline CDR1 and CDR2: ENHRY and SYGVKD. The CDR3 runs to 14 residues. V was pared by 2 bases and J by 9 bases, with 8 bases of the junction left unmatched. The CDR3 here is CAISEGGGRRAQYF. CDR3 nucleotide sequence: TGTGCCATCAGTGAGGGCGGGGGGCGAAGGGCCCAGTACTTC.

This clone has just a few counts. The V call is TRBV25-1, the J call TRBJ2-7; no definite D call. CDR1 is MGHDK, CDR2 SYGVNS, per germline. V shed 2 bases and J shed 6 bases, with 14 bases lying between them. The CDR3 is 14 amino acids. The CDR3 DNA sequence: TGTGCCAGCAGTGAAGGAGCCCTGAGGCGCGAGCAGTACTTC. This translates into CASSEGALRREQYF.

The chain is built from TRBV15 and TRBJ1-6; 10 bases align to TRBD1. This CDR3 has 16 amino acids. V was clipped by 1 base and J by 10 bases; unmatched bases: 7. CDR1 is LNHNV and CDR2 is YYDKDF in the germline V gene (reference sequence). The CDR3 loop reads CATSRVVGTGESPLHF. CDR3 in DNA: TGTGCCACCAGCAGAGTGGTAGGGACAGGGGAATCACCCCTCCACTTT. Combining the CDR3 with reference TRBV15 and TRBJ1-6 gives the whole variable domain DAMVIQNPRYQVTQFGKPVTLSCSQTLNHNVMYWYQQKSSQAPKLLFHYYDKDFNNEADTPDNFQSRRPNTSFCFLDIRSPGLGDTAMYLCATSRVVGTGESPLHFGNGTRLTVT.

The chain combines TRBV6-5 with TRBJ1-2; no clear D gene. CDR1 and CDR2 from the germline V gene are MNHEY and SVGAGI. This CDR3 is 15 amino acids long. Trimming removed 3 bases at V and 0 bases at J, with 11 bases between. The DNA for the CDR3 is TGTGCCAGCAGTTATGATAGTCTTTCTAACTATGGCTACACCTTC. Translating gives CASSYDSLSNYGYTF.

This chain uses TRBV13 with TRBJ2-5; TRBD1 aligns across 8 bases. With V trimmed by 5 bases and J by 4 bases, 6 bases remained unmatched. The CDR3 runs to 14 residues. Germline V CDR1 and CDR2: PRHDT, FYEKMQ (reference sequence). This chain's CDR3 is CASSPTGAVETQYF. The DNA of the CDR3 is TGTGCCAGCAGCCCGACAGGGGCCGTAGAGACCCAGTACTTC. The variable domain in full, with the rest retrieved from reference TRBV13 and TRBJ2-5, is AAGVIQSPRHLIKEKRETATLKCYPIPRHDTVYWYQQGPGQDPQFLISFYEKMQSDKGSIPDRFSAQQFSDYHSELNMSSLELGDSALYFCASSPTGAVETQYFGPGTRLLVL.

In its sample, this clone was seen a few times. The V call is TRBV12-5, the J call TRBJ2-5; 10 bases line up with TRBD1. The better agreement between TRBJ2-7 and the DNA end casts doubt on the J call. Germline V gene lookup returns CDR1 LGHNT and CDR2 FRNRAP. The CDR3 loop spans 18 amino acids. Here the CDR3 reads CASGLDRGPRPGSYEQYF. The CDR3 region has the DNA TGTGCTAGTGGTCTAGACAGGGGGCCCCGACCTGGCTCCTACGAGCAGTACTTC.

The chain has TRBV29-1 and TRBJ1-3; D remains unclear. This CDR3 has 11 residues. The V end was cut by 7 bases, the J end by 3 bases, with 7 bases between. In germline, CDR1 is SQVTM, CDR2 ANQGSEA. CDR3 DNA: TGCAGCGGGACTTTTGGAAACACCATATATTTT. Its translation is CSGTFGNTIYF.

The chain carries TRBV28 and TRBJ1-3; 7 bases fit TRBD1. The CDR3 contains 16 residues. V dropped 4 bases and J dropped 0; count of bases not matched to a gene: 6. The germline gives CDR1 MDHEN, CDR2 SYDVKM. In DNA form, the CDR3 reads TGTGCCAGCAGTTCTCACAGGGGTCTCTCTGGAAACACCATATATTTT. It translates to CASSSHRGLSGNTIYF.

The chain has TRBV12-5 and TRBJ2-4, with 7 bases identical to TRBD1. The junction had 7 bases not matched to a gene; V was cut back by 7 bases and J by 7 bases. Germline V gene data show CDR1 as LGHNT and CDR2 as FRNRAP. The length of the CDR3 is 13 residues. The CDR3 is CASAWTGSNIQYF. The CDR3 coding sequence is TGTGCTAGTGCATGGACAGGTAGTAACATTCAGTACTTC.

V and J are TRBV30 and TRBJ2-1; 7 bases fit TRBD1. From germline, CDR1 is GTSNPN and CDR2 SVGIG (reference sequence). Unmatched junction bases numbered 9, after V lost 4 bases and J lost 6 bases. This CDR3 has 14 amino acids. The DNA for the CDR3 is TGTGCCTGGAACCTCCGGGACAGTTTCAATGAGCAGTTCTTC. It yields the protein CAWNLRDSFNEQFF.

This clone was detected only a few times. This chain joins TRBV4-2 and TRBJ2-3; 12 nucleotides match TRBD2. V lost 1 base to trimming and J lost 4 bases; unmatched junction nucleotides: 0. Germline V lookup: CDR1 LGHNA, CDR2 YNFKEQ. The CDR3 has 15 amino acids. CDR3 in DNA: TGTGCCAGCAGCCAAGGGACTAGCGGGGCAGATACGCAGTATTTT. Encoded protein: CASSQGTSGADTQYF.

The chain couples TRBV7-9 to TRBJ2-2, with 8 nucleotides matching TRBD1. Germline loops: CDR1 SEHNR, CDR2 FQNEAQ (reference sequence). CDR3 length: 15 amino acids. The V and J ends lost 2 bases and 6 bases, in that order; junction bases with no gene match: 5. CDR3 bases: TGTGCCAGCAGCTTACCGCTACAGGGGGCCGGGGAGCTGTTTTTT. Translating gives CASSLPLQGAGELFF.

The chain employs TRBV5-4 and TRBJ1-5; the match to TRBD1 covers 9 bases. Germline assignment: CDR1 SGHNT and CDR2 YYREEE (reference sequence). CDR3 size: 18 residues. The J segment lost 5 bases and the V segment lost 4 bases, leaving 16 bases of the junction unmatched. DNA of the CDR3: TGTGCCAGCAGCCCACACATTTACGGGACAGGGAGAGATCAGCCCCAGCATTTT. Protein sequence: CASSPHIYGTGRDQPQHF.

This chain uses TRBV7-9 with TRBJ1-4; D is possibly TRBD1 (5 bases). From germline, CDR1 is SEHNR and CDR2 FQNEAQ (reference sequence). The CDR3 length is 16 residues. Trimming took off 5 bases at V and 4 bases at J, with 17 bases between the two ends. The CDR3 coding sequence is TGTGCCAGCAGCGCCACACTGGGGCAGATTAATGAAAAACTGTTTTTT. Protein: CASSATLGQINEKLFF.

The chain couples TRBV6-1 to TRBJ2-5; 9 bases line up with TRBD1. The length of the CDR3 is 15 residues. CDR1 is MNHNS, CDR2 SASEGT, per germline. Trimming cost V 6 bases and J 5 bases; bases outside gene matches: 10. CDR3 sequence: CASRRPGQGYETQYF. CDR3 in DNA: TGTGCCAGCAGGAGGCCGGGACAGGGATACGAGACCCAGTACTTC.

CDR3 DNA: TGCGCCAGCAGCTTGAGTAGATTTGGAGGCACAGATACGCAGTATTTT. Amino acids: CASSLSRFGGTDTQYF. The chain is built from TRBV5-1 and TRBJ2-3, with D unclear. The CDR3 extends over 16 amino acids. The germline V gene has CDR1 SGHRS and CDR2 YFSETQ. V shed 1 base and J shed 1 base, with 13 bases lying between them. The whole variable domain, remainder taken from reference TRBV5-1 and TRBJ2-3, is KAGVTQTPRYLIKTRGQQVTLSCSPISGHRSVSWYQQTPGQGLQFLFEYFSETQRNKGNFPGRFSGRQFSNSRSEMNVSTLELGDSALYLCASSLSRFGGTDTQYFGPGTRLTVL.

The CDR3 coding sequence is TGCACCAGCAGCCACAGACAGGACGAGTTGAATTTT. This gives the protein CTSSHRQDELNF. This chain links TRBV1 with TRBJ1-5; TRBD1 is the table's D call and was not checked against the DNA. TRBV1 counts as a pseudogene. The CDR3 spans 12 residues.